Listed below are T cell receptor beta chains from one sample, sequenced in a study of Ad26.COV2.S vaccination and SARS-CoV-2 variants. Only in-frame clones appear in the TCRdb table, and some are missing; sequencing was by immunoSEQ multiplex PCR. The sample comprises about 320,000 clones, approximately 86% of which are singletons, and 2.1% rests with the top ten. The sequencing used peripheral blood, collected in a trial of Ad26.COV2.S vaccine versus placebo. These receptors all stem from a person aged 18-60 years who received the Ad26.COV2.S COVID-19 vaccine or a placebo. CDR3s include the opening cysteine and the closing phenylalanine or tryptophan. The D gene is left open where the match is weak. Clone size is stated in some rows and not others, as once, few, many or a class when expanded.

CASSPRGSGGAKNIQYF,TGTGCCAGCAGCCCCCGCGGCAGCGGGGGGGCCAAAAACATTCAGTACTTC,TRBD2,TRBV7-9,NA,TRBJ2-4
CASSLMGLVTNSPLHF,TGTGCCAGCAGTTTAATGGGACTGGTTACGAATTCACCCCTCCACTTT,NA,TRBV6-5,NA,TRBJ1-6
CASSPTASGGYNEQFF,TGTGCCAGCAGCCCAACGGCTAGCGGGGGATACAATGAGCAGTTCTTC,TRBD2,TRBV7-3,NA,TRBJ2-1
CASSPTRASYEQYF,TGTGCCAGCAGCCCGACAAGAGCCTCCTACGAGCAGTACTTC,NA,TRBV7-8,NA,TRBJ2-7
CASSLRPETYEQYF,TGTGCCAGCAGCTTAAGGCCGGAAACCTACGAGCAGTACTTC,NA,TRBV7-3,NA,TRBJ2-7
CASSVGGFGTDTQYF,TGTGCCAGCAGCGTAGGCGGGTTCGGCACAGATACGCAGTATTTT,NA,TRBV9,NA,TRBJ2-3
CASSLGLGGYEQYF,TGTGCCAGCAGCTTAGGACTAGGTGGCTACGAGCAGTACTTC,NA,TRBV11-2,few,TRBJ2-7
CAWSRTVFDTQYF,TGTGCCTGGAGTCGGACGGTCTTCGATACGCAGTATTTT,NA,TRBV30,NA,TRBJ2-3
CASSPTPGQGGTNEKLFF,TGCGCCAGCAGCCCTACCCCGGGACAGGGTGGAACTAATGAAAAACTGTTTTTT,TRBD1,TRBV5-1,once,TRBJ1-4
CASSPVRQGNQPQHF,TGTGCCAGCAGTCCTGTAAGACAGGGGAATCAGCCCCAGCATTTT,TRBD1,TRBV28,NA,TRBJ1-5
CASSSQFNSPLHF,TGTGCCAGCAGTAGCCAGTTTAATTCACCCCTCCACTTT,NA,TRBV2,NA,TRBJ1-6
CASSYSSDATNEKLFF,TGTGCCAGCAGTTACTCATCCGACGCAACTAATGAAAAACTGTTTTTT,NA,TRBV6-5,NA,TRBJ1-4
CASSLSGATYNEQFF,TGTGCCAGCAGCTTGTCCGGGGCTACCTACAATGAGCAGTTCTTC,NA,TRBV7-2,NA,TRBJ2-1
CASSQGAGANVLTF,TGTGCCAGCAGCCAGGGGGCTGGGGCCAACGTCCTGACTTTC,NA,TRBV4-2,NA,TRBJ2-6
CASSVGNTIYF,TGTGCCAGCAGCGTGGGAAACACCATATATTTT,NA,TRBV5-8,NA,TRBJ1-3
CASSLSLAGGGYTF,TGTGCCAGCAGCTTATCCCTGGCAGGGGGTGGCTACACCTTC,TRBD1,TRBV7-9,NA,TRBJ1-2
CASRTGQVGQPQHF,TGTGCCAGCCGGACAGGGCAAGTGGGTCAGCCCCAGCATTTT,TRBD1,TRBV6-5,NA,TRBJ1-5
CASSYRSYNSPLHF,TGTGCCAGCAGTTACCGCAGCTATAATTCACCCCTCCACTTT,NA,TRBV6-6,NA,TRBJ1-6
CASSTSYEQYF,TGTGCCAGCAGTACCTCCTACGAGCAGTACTTC,NA,TRBV28,NA,TRBJ2-7
CASSPPLGTGVHYEQYF,TGTGCCAGCTCACCACCGTTGGGGACAGGGGTCCACTACGAGCAGTACTTC,TRBD1,TRBV18,few,TRBJ2-7
CACFAGTKGSPLHF,TGTGCCTGCTTCGCCGGGACAAAGGGGTCACCCCTCCACTTT,NA,TRBV30,few,TRBJ1-6
CASSPGGIYEQYF,TGTGCCAGCAGCCCCGGCGGGATTTACGAGCAGTACTTC,NA,TRBV28,NA,TRBJ2-7
CARWGSGDGYTF,TGTGCCAGATGGGGGTCAGGGGATGGCTACACCTTC,NA,TRBV5-3,NA,TRBJ1-2
CASSSVTSGGRNEQFF,TGTGCCAGCAGTTCGGTGACTAGCGGGGGCCGAAATGAGCAGTTCTTC,TRBD2,TRBV6-5,NA,TRBJ2-1
CASSFRTGVNQPQHF,TGTGCCAGCAGTTTCCGGACAGGGGTGAATCAGCCCCAGCATTTT,TRBD1,TRBV5-6,NA,TRBJ1-5
CASSLDRGSGAEAFF,TGTGCCAGCAGCTTGGACAGGGGATCGGGTGCTGAAGCTTTCTTT,TRBD1,TRBV5-4,NA,TRBJ1-1
CASTATVNTEAFF,TGTGCCAGCACCGCGACAGTAAACACTGAAGCTTTCTTT,NA,TRBV7-9,few,TRBJ1-1
CASSHRGPKDNEQFF,TGCGCCAGCAGTCATAGGGGCCCAAAAGACAATGAGCAGTTCTTC,NA,TRBV23-1,NA,TRBJ2-1